This T cell receptor (beta chain) was profiled in a study of glioma-infiltrating T cells after dendritic cell vaccination. Background on the study: Glioblastoma patients came from Phase I and II dendritic cell vaccination trials.

Here immunoSEQ multiplex PCR was the method, and the copy in TCRdb shows in-frame clones only, minus some. Among 50,000 to 80,000 clones listed, 82% were seen once. The germline gives CDR1 MNHNS, CDR2 SASEGT. There are 14 residues in the CDR3. Deletions cut 1 base from V and 1 base from J, with 7 bases between. This specimen consisted of blood, obtained before dendritic cell vaccination. The chain is built from TRBV6-1 and TRBJ2-5, with D unresolved. This receptor was taken from a human donor with glioblastoma. CDR3 residues: CASSEGSFQETQYF. Here the CDR3 DNA reads TGTGCCAGCAGTGAAGGAAGCTTCCAAGAGACCCAGTACTTC.